This is a list of T cell receptor beta chains from one sample in a study of T-cell reconstitution after alpha-beta-depleted transplantation in children. TCRdb re-analysed the PCR reads in MiXCR, keeping a single row per CDR3 protein. The repertoire holds more than 550,000 distinct CDR3 sequences, roughly 10% seen once, with about 4% in the top ten. The sequencing used PBMCs from the stem cell graft donor, collected from the stem cell graft. These receptor sequences come from a human donor who donated a stem cell graft to a child with acute myeloid leukemia. The CDR3 runs from the conserved cysteine through the conserved F or W. A D gene is named only where the DNA matches it firmly. Not every row has a clone size; where given, it reads once, few, many or a size class.

J gene	V gene	D gene	clone size	CDR3 protein	CDR3 DNA
TRBJ2-3	TRBV24-1	-	-	CATSRGVDTDTQYF	TGTGCCACCAGTCGGGGCGTCGACACAGATACGCAGTATTTT
TRBJ2-1	TRBV20-1	TRBD2	few	CSFLAGGSGGNEQFF	TGCAGTTTTCTAGCGGGGGGGTCTGGGGGCAATGAGCAGTTCTTC
TRBJ1-6	TRBV29-1	-	-	CSVGKNSPLHF	TGCAGTGTTGGGAAGAATTCACCCCTCCACTTT
TRBJ1-3	TRBV28	TRBD1	many	CASRPDRENTIYF	TGTGCCAGCAGGCCGGACAGGGAAAACACCATATATTTT
TRBJ2-6	TRBV20-1	-	few	CSAWGGQAHRVLTF	TGCAGTGCTTGGGGGGGACAGGCGCATCGAGTCCTGACTTTC
TRBJ2-7	TRBV6-2/TRBV6-3	-	-	CASTRQGGEQYF	TGTGCCAGCACCCGACAGGGAGGCGAGCAGTACTTC
TRBJ2-1	TRBV12-3/TRBV12-4	TRBD1	many	CASTLGTGLMSEQFF	TGTGCCAGCACGTTGGGGACAGGGCTCATGAGTGAGCAGTTCTTC
TRBJ2-7	TRBV5-1	-	many	CASSFAVSYEQYF	TGCGCCAGCAGCTTCGCGGTGAGCTACGAGCAGTACTTC
TRBJ2-1	TRBV29-1	-	many	CSPRITGYSEQFF	TGCAGCCCAAGGATAACGGGTTACAGTGAGCAGTTCTTC
TRBJ2-7	TRBV29-1	TRBD2	few	CSVASSGGYEQYF	TGCAGCGTTGCCTCTAGCGGAGGGTACGAGCAGTACTTC
TRBJ2-3	TRBV10-3	TRBD2	-	CAISEGSSGGDTQYF	TGTGCCATCAGTGAGGGGTCCTCGGGGGGAGATACGCAGTATTTT
TRBJ1-1	TRBV12-3/TRBV12-4	TRBD1	-	CASSLRVRDRGEAFF	TGTGCCAGCAGTTTAAGGGTCCGGGACAGGGGTGAAGCTTTCTTT
TRBJ2-6	TRBV14	-	-	CASKNSGANVLTF	TGTGCCAGCAAGAACTCTGGGGCCAACGTCCTGACTTTC
TRBJ2-1	TRBV21-1	-	-	CASSKAALAASDIDNESQFF	TGTGCCAGCAGCAAAGCGGCTCTAGCGGCGAGCGATATCGACAATGAATCTCAGTTCTTC
TRBJ2-7	TRBV5-1	TRBD2	few	CASSSGLAGGPTEQYF	TGCGCCAGCAGCTCGGGACTAGCGGGAGGGCCAACCGAGCAGTACTTC
TRBJ1-1	TRBV7-2	-	many	CASSPLPGMDTEAFF	TGTGCCAGCAGCCCCTTACCGGGGATGGACACTGAAGCTTTCTTT
TRBJ1-4	TRBV6-1	-	many	CASTTLRVVRGKLFF	TGTGCCAGCACCACATTAAGGGTAGTAAGGGGAAAACTGTTTTTT
TRBJ2-7	TRBV28	TRBD2	many	CASTSGTSGSYEQYF	TGTGCCAGCACCTCCGGGACTAGCGGATCCTACGAGCAGTACTTC
TRBJ1-1	TRBV3-1	-	many	CASSQEGTAFF	TGTGCCAGCAGCCAAGAGGGAACCGCTTTCTTT
TRBJ1-2	TRBV12-3/TRBV12-4	TRBD1	few	CASSLGTGLNYGYTF	TGTGCCAGCAGTTTAGGGACAGGGCTCAACTATGGCTACACCTTC
TRBJ1-5	TRBV19	TRBD1	-	CASSIYTQGNQPQHF	TGTGCCAGTAGTATTTATACACAGGGGAATCAGCCCCAGCATTTT
TRBJ2-7	TRBV6-2/TRBV6-3	TRBD2	-	CASRAGPRLARNYEQYF	TGTGCCAGCAGAGCTGGACCCCGACTAGCGAGAAACTACGAGCAGTACTTC
TRBJ2-1	TRBV7-2	-	few	CASSHLVTTYNEQFF	TGTGCCAGCAGCCACTTGGTCACTACCTACAATGAGCAGTTCTTC
TRBJ2-3	TRBV9	-	-	CASSVLADTQYF	TGTGCCAGCAGCGTCTTGGCGGATACGCAGTATTTT
TRBJ1-5	TRBV12-3/TRBV12-4	-	few	CASSFGGGGQPQHF	TGTGCCAGCAGTTTTGGAGGGGGGGGTCAGCCCCAGCATTTT
TRBJ2-7	TRBV7-9	TRBD2	-	CASGRGSVAAFYEQYF	TGTGCCAGCGGGCGGGGGAGCGTAGCGGCCTTCTACGAGCAGTACTTC
TRBJ2-7	TRBV6-1	TRBD2	few	CASRRSGEPSEQYF	TGTGCCAGCAGGAGGAGCGGGGAGCCTAGCGAGCAGTACTTC
TRBJ2-1	TRBV6-2/TRBV6-3	-	many	CASTKRTRQSSYNEQFF	TGTGCCAGCACCAAACGGACTCGTCAGAGCTCCTACAATGAGCAGTTCTTC
TRBJ1-4	TRBV30	-	few	CAWSEGPNNEKLFF	TGTGCCTGGAGTGAGGGCCCCAATAATGAAAAACTGTTTTTT
TRBJ2-7	TRBV20-1	TRBD2	-	CSARDSGGLALEQYF	TGCAGTGCTAGAGATTCGGGGGGACTAGCCCTCGAGCAGTACTTC
TRBJ2-3	TRBV11-2	TRBD2	few	CASSTLAGPSGDTQYF	TGTGCCAGCAGTACTCTAGCGGGACCTTCTGGAGATACGCAGTATTTT
TRBJ2-7	TRBV7-2	-	many	CASSPAFGEQYF	TGTGCCAGCAGCCCCGCTTTCGGCGAGCAGTACTTC
TRBJ2-1	TRBV27	-	-	CASSSHPGVVNEQFF	TGTGCCAGCAGTTCCCACCCGGGAGTAGTCAATGAGCAGTTCTTC
TRBJ1-1	TRBV20-1	TRBD1	many	CSASFGQGVTEAFF	TGCAGTGCTAGTTTTGGACAGGGGGTCACTGAAGCTTTCTTT
TRBJ2-5	TRBV20-1	TRBD2	many	CSASGRALPETQYF	TGCAGTGCTAGCGGGAGGGCCTTACCAGAGACCCAGTACTTC
TRBJ2-1	TRBV14	TRBD2	many	CASSLDSVRGDEQFF	TGTGCCAGCAGCCTTGATAGCGTCCGGGGGGATGAGCAGTTCTTC
TRBJ2-5	TRBV5-5	-	many	CASSEGPLWGTQYF	TGTGCCAGCAGCGAGGGACCTCTCTGGGGGACCCAGTACTTC
TRBJ2-1	TRBV12-3/TRBV12-4	-	many	CASSSMSNSYNEQFF	TGTGCCAGCAGTTCAATGTCGAACTCCTACAATGAGCAGTTCTTC
TRBJ2-2	TRBV29-1	-	-	CSVGRNGELFF	TGCAGCGTTGGACGTAACGGGGAGCTGTTTTTT
TRBJ2-7	TRBV27	-	-	CASSLSAGWAGQTRQYF	TGTGCCAGCAGTTTATCGGCGGGTTGGGCGGGGCAGACGCGACAGTACTTC
TRBJ1-5	TRBV27	-	-	CASSLIGGQPQHF	TGTGCCAGCAGTTTAATAGGTGGACAGCCCCAGCATTTT
TRBJ1-2	TRBV12-3/TRBV12-4	-	few	CASSSGVVYGYTF	TGTGCCAGCAGCTCGGGGGTCGTCTATGGCTACACCTTC
TRBJ1-2	TRBV28	-	few	CASTPSGTFYGYTF	TGTGCCAGCACCCCCTCCGGCACCTTCTATGGCTACACCTTC
TRBJ2-7	TRBV2	TRBD1	-	CASSEAGQGTGEQYF	TGTGCCAGCAGTGAAGCGGGACAGGGTACCGGCGAGCAGTACTTC
TRBJ1-2	TRBV12-3/TRBV12-4	TRBD1	many	CASSPGGLGYGYTF	TGTGCCAGCAGCCCAGGGGGCCTCGGCTATGGCTACACCTTC
TRBJ2-1	TRBV9	-	-	CASSPRDWRPYNEQFF	TGTGCCAGCAGCCCGAGGGACTGGAGACCATACAATGAGCAGTTCTTC
TRBJ2-1	TRBV5-1	TRBD2	many	CASSLDSSGNNEQFF	TGCGCCAGCAGCTTGGATAGTAGCGGGAACAATGAGCAGTTCTTC
TRBJ1-6	TRBV5-1	-	-	CASSEGGANSPLHF	TGCGCCAGCAGCGAAGGGGGGGCAAATTCACCCCTCCACTTT